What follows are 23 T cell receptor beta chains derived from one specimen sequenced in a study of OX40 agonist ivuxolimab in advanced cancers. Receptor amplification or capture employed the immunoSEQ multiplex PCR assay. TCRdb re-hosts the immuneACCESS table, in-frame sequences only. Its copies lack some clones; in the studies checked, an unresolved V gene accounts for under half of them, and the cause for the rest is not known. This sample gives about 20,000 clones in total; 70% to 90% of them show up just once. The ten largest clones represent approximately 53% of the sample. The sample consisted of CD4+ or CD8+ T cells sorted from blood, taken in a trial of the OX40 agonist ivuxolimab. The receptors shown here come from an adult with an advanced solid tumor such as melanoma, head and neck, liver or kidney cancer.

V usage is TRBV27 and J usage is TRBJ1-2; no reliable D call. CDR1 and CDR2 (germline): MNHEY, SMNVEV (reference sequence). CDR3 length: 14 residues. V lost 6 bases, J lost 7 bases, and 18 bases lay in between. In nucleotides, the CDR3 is TGTGCCAGCAGCCCACTGGAAGGGCGTGGTGGCTACACCTTC. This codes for CASSPLEGRGGYTF.

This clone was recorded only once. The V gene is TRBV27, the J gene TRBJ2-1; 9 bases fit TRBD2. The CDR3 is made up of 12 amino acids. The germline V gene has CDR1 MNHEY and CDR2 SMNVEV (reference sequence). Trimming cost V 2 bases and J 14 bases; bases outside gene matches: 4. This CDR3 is CASSLGREGEFF. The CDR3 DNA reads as TGTGCCAGCAGTTTAGGGCGGGAGGGAGAGTTCTTC.

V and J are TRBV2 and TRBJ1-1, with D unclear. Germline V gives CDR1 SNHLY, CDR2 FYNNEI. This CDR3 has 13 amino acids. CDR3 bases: TGTGCTAGACGTAGGGCAGTTAACACTGAAGCTTTCTTT. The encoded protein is CARRRAVNTEAFF.

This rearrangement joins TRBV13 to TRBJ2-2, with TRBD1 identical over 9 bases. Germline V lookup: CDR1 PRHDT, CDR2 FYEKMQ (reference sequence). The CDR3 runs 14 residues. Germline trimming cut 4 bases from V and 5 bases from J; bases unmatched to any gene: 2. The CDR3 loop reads CASSSGTGTGELFF. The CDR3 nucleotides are TGTGCCAGCAGCTCGGGGACAGGGACCGGGGAGCTGTTTTTT.

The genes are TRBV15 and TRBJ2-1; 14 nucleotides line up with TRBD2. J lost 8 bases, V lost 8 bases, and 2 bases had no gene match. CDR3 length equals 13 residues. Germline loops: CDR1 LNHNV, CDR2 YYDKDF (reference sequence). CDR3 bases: TGTGCCACCGGACTAGCGGGGGGATATGAGCAGTTCTTC. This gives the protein CATGLAGGYEQFF.

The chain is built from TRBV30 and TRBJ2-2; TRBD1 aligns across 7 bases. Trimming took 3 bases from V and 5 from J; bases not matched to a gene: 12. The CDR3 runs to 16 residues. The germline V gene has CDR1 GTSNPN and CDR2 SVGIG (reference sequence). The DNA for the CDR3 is TGTGCCTGGAGACAGGGGATACGGTTGATTACCGGGGAGCTGTTTTTT. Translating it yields CAWRQGIRLITGELFF. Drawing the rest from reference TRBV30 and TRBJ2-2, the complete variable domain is SQTIHQWPATLVQPVGSPLSLECTVEGTSNPNLYWYRQAAGRGLQLLFYSVGIGQISSEVPQNLSASRPQDRQFILSSKKLLLSDSGFYLCAWRQGIRLITGELFFGEGSRLTVL.

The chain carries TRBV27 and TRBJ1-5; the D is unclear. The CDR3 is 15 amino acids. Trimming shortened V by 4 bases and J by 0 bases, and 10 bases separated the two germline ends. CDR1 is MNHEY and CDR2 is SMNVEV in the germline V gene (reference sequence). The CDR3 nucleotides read TGTGCCAGCAGTTCTGTATACGATAGCAATCAGCCCCAGCATTTT. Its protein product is CASSSVYDSNQPQHF.

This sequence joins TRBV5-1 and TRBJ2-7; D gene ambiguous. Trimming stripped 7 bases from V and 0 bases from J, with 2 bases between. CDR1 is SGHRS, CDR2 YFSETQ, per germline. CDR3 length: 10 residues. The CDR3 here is CASGSYEQYF. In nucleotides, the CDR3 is TGCGCCAGCGGCTCCTACGAGCAGTACTTC.

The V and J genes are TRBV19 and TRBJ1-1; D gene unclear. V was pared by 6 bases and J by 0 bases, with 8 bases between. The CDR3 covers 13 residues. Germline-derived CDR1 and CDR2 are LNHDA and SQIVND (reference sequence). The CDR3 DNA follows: TGTGCCAGTAGCCCCCTTTTGAACACTGAAGCTTTCTTT. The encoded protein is CASSPLLNTEAFF. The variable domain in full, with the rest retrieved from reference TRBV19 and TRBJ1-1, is DGGITQSPKYLFRKEGQNVTLSCEQNLNHDAMYWYRQDPGQGLRLIYYSQIVNDFQKGDIAEGYSVSREKKESFPLTVTSAQKNPTAFYLCASSPLLNTEAFFGQGTRLTVV.

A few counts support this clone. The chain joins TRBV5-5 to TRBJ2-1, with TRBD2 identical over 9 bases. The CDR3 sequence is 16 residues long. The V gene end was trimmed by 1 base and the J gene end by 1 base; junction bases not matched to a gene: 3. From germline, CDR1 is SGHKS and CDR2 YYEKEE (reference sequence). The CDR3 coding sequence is TGTGCCAGCAGCTTGTTTAGCGGGAGTTCCTACAATGAGCAGTTCTTC. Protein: CASSLFSGSSYNEQFF.

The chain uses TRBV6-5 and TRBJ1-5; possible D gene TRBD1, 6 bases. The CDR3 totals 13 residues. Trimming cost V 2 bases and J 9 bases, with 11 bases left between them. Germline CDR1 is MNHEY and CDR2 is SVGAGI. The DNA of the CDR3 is TGTGCCAGCAGTTACACCGGGGGCGGGCCCCAGCATTTT. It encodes CASSYTGGGPQHF.

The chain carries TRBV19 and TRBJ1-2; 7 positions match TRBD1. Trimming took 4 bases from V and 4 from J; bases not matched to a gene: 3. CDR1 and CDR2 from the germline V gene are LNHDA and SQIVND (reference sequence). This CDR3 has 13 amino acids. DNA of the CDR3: TGTGCCAGTAGTACCGGGACAGCCTATGGCTACACCTTC. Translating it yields CASSTGTAYGYTF.

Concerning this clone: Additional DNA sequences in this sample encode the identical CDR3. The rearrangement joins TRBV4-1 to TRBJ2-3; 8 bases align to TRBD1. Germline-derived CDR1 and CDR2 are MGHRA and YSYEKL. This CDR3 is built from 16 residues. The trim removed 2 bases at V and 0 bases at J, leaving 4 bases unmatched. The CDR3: CASSQRQGISTDTQYF. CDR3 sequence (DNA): TGCGCCAGCAGCCAACGACAGGGGATCAGCACAGATACGCAGTATTTT.

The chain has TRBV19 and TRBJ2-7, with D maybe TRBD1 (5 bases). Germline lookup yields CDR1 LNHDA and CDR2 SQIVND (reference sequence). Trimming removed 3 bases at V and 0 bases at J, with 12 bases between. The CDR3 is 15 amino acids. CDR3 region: CASSIDSNGSYEQYF. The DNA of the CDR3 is TGTGCCAGTAGTATCGACAGTAACGGCTCCTACGAGCAGTACTTC.

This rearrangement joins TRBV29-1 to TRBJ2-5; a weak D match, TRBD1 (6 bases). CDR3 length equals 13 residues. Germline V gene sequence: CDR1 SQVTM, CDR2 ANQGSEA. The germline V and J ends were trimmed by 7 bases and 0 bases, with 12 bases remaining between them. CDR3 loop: CSAVRGNQETQYF. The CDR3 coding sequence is TGCAGCGCGGTCAGGGGAAACCAAGAGACCCAGTACTTC. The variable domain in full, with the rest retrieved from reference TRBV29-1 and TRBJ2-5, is SAVISQKPSRDICQRGTSLTIQCQVDSQVTMMFWYRQQPGQSLTLIATANQGSEATYESGFVIDKFPISRPNLTFSTLTVSNMSPEDSSIYLCSAVRGNQETQYFGPGTRLLVL.

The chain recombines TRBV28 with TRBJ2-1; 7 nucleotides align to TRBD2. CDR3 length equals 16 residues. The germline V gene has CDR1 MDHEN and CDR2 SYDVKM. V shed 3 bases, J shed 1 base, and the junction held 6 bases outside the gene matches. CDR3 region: CASSLRWEGSYNEQFF. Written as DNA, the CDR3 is TGTGCCAGCAGTTTGAGGTGGGAGGGGTCCTACAATGAGCAGTTCTTC.

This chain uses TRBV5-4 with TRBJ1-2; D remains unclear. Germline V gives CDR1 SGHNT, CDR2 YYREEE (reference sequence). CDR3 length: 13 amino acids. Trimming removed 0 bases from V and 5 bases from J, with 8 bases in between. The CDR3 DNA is TGTGCCAGCAGCTTGGAGGTCGGATATGGCTACACCTTC. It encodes CASSLEVGYGYTF.

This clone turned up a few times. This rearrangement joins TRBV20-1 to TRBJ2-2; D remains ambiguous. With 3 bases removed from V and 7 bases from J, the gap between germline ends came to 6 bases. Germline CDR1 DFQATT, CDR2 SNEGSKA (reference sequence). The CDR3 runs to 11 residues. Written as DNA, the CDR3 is TGCAGTGCTAGTTTGGTCGGGGAGCTGTTTTTT. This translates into CSASLVGELFF.

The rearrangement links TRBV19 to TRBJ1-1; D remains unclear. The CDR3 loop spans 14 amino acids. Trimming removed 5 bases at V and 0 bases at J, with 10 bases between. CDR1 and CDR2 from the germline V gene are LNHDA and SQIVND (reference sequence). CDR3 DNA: TGTGCCAGTAGTCCGGGAACTGTGAACACTGAAGCTTTCTTT. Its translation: CASSPGTVNTEAFF. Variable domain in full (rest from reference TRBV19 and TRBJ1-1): DGGITQSPKYLFRKEGQNVTLSCEQNLNHDAMYWYRQDPGQGLRLIYYSQIVNDFQKGDIAEGYSVSREKKESFPLTVTSAQKNPTAFYLCASSPGTVNTEAFFGQGTRLTVV.

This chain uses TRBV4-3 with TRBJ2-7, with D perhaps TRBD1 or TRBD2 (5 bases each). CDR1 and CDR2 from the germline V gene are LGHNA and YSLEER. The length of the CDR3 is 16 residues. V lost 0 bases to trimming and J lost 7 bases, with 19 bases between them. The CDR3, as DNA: TGCGCCAGCAGCCAAGATTGGGGGAGCCCTCTAGGGGAGCAGTACTTC. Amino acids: CASSQDWGSPLGEQYF.

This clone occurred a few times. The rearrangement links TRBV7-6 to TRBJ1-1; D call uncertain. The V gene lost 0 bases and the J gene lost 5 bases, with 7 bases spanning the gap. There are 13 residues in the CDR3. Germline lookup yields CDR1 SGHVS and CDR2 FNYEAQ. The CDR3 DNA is TGTGCCAGCAGCTTAGCTCCGGGGACTGAAGCTTTCTTT. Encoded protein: CASSLAPGTEAFF.

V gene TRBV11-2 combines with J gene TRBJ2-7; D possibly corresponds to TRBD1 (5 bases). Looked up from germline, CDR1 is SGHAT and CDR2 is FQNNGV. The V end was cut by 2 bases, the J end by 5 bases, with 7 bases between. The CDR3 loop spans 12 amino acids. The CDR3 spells CASSLLDNEQYF. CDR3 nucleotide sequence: TGTGCCAGCAGCTTACTGGACAACGAGCAGTACTTC.

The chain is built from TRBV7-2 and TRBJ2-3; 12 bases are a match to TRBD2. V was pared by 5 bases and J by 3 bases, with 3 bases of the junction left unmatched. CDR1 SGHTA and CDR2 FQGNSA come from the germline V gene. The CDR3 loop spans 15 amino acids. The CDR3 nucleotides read TGTGCCAGCAGCACACTAGCGGGAGGTACAGATACGCAGTATTTT. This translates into CASSTLAGGTDTQYF.